This TCR beta chain was sequenced in a study of cytomegalovirus exposure and HLA in healthy donors. Study-wide results and limits: Among donors in an Asian-associated ancestry cluster, a later analysis reportedly found fewer N-insertions than the roughly 680-donor mean.

Germline CDR1 and CDR2: SEHNR and FQNEAQ (reference sequence). This CDR3 spans 17 amino acids. J lost 1 base, V lost 5 bases, and 8 bases had no gene match. Donors were nominally healthy when sampled, though unrecorded immune exposures were likely. The PCR employed 60 Vbeta primers together with 13 Jbeta primers. The data were produced by immunoSEQ multiplex PCR, yet TCRdb's version contains in-frame clones alone and is incomplete. The sample includes tens of thousands of clones, 76% of them seen just once. This clone has a handful of counts. The antigen is not known. Sequenced material: PBMCs. The receptor was isolated from a male donor in good health and CMV-seronegative. This rearrangement joins TRBV7-9 to TRBJ2-2; 9 nucleotides align to TRBD1. The CDR3 nucleotides are TGTGCCAGCAGCAATCCAAGACAGGGGGTGAACACCGGGGAGCTGTTTTTT. As protein: CASSNPRQGVNTGELFF.